Presented here are 24 T cell receptor beta chains from one specimen sequenced in a study of vaccination effects on CD4 cells after COVID-19. Viral peptide pool expansion of antigen-specific CD4+ T cells preceded sequencing in the ViraFEST assay. With around ten days of culture completed, CD4+ T cells were isolated. The vaccine given was either BNT162b2 or mRNA-1273, in two doses. Their cognate antigens are unknown. TCRdb's table, derived via immunoSEQ multiplex PCR, lists solely in-frame clones and lacks some. The table has fewer than 35,000 clones, roughly 80% seen once. Source: CD4+ T cells from PBMCs cultured with SARS-CoV-2 spike peptides, taken after COVID-19 vaccination. All receptors derive from a human donor who received a COVID-19 vaccine. Some clones in this sample may be carry-over from other donors' samples.

The gene calls are TRBV20-1 and TRBJ2-3, with D unresolved. CDR1 and CDR2 from the germline V gene are DFQATT and SNEGSKA (reference sequence). CDR3 length: 13 amino acids. The V end lost 3 bases, the J end lost 8 bases, and 15 bases lay between the germline ends. DNA for the CDR3: TGCAGTGCTAGTAACGGTGTAGGTAGTACGCAGTATTTT. Amino acids: CSASNGVGSTQYF.

The chain couples TRBV30 to TRBJ2-1; unclear D gene. V lost 3 bases to trimming and J lost 9 bases, with 15 bases between them. This CDR3 has 13 residues. Germline lookup yields CDR1 GTSNPN and CDR2 SVGIG (reference sequence). The CDR3 region has the DNA TGTGCCTGGAGCAAAAGGGCTTTAGGTGAGCAGTTCTTC. It encodes CAWSKRALGEQFF.

A single count supports this clone. This rearrangement joins TRBV19 to TRBJ2-6, with D tentatively TRBD1 (6 bases). V was clipped by 2 bases and J by 0 bases, with 14 bases between them. The CDR3 runs to 18 residues. The germline gives CDR1 LNHDA, CDR2 SQIVND (reference sequence). CDR3 sequence reads: CASSIRSGVRSGANVLTF. The CDR3, as DNA: TGTGCCAGTAGTATACGGTCAGGGGTGCGCTCTGGGGCCAACGTCCTGACTTTC.

This clone was detected a few times. This sequence joins TRBV7-3 and TRBJ2-1, with 10 bases lining up with TRBD2. This CDR3 is built from 15 residues. The trim removed 2 bases at V and 8 bases at J, leaving 6 bases unmatched. The germline CDR1 and CDR2 sequences are SGHTA and FQGTGA. The CDR3 DNA sequence: TGTGCCAGCAGCTTAGAGCGGGGGGGCCAGCATGAGCAGTTCTTC. Protein: CASSLERGGQHEQFF.

This clone was observed a single time. The J gene is TRBJ1-1, the V gene TRBV19; D unclear. Per germline, CDR1 LNHDA and CDR2 SQIVND (reference sequence). Between the trimmed V and J ends, which lost 4 bases and 7 bases, there was a span of 10 bases. This CDR3 has 12 amino acids. Here the CDR3 DNA reads TGTGCCAGTAGTAGAGTGGGAGATGAAGCTTTCTTT. Residues: CASSRVGDEAFF.

The chain couples TRBV9 to TRBJ2-3, with TRBD1 matching over 7 bases. This CDR3 region has 16 residues. Germline V gene data show CDR1 as SGDLS and CDR2 as YYNGEE. V trimming: 0 bases; J trimming: 4 bases; junction bases outside the gene matches: 8. The DNA of the CDR3 is TGTGCCAGCAGCGTAGGCTCCTGGGGACAGCCAGATACGCAGTATTTT. It encodes CASSVGSWGQPDTQYF.

A single count supports this clone. The chain's CDR3 is CASSTGLAGGQETQYF. CDR3 nucleotide sequence: TGTGCCAGCTCAACGGGACTAGCGGGGGGCCAAGAGACCCAGTACTTC. V usage is TRBV18 and J usage is TRBJ2-5, with 15 bases lining up with TRBD2. The V segment lost 5 bases and the J segment 1 base; nucleotides outside the gene matches: 2. Per the germline V gene, CDR1 is KGHSH and CDR2 is LQKENI. This CDR3 is built from 16 residues.

This chain joins TRBV19 and TRBJ2-2; tentatively, D is TRBD1 (5 bases). Per the germline V gene, CDR1 is LNHDA and CDR2 is SQIVND (reference sequence). Trimming removed 8 bases from V and 1 base from J, with 17 bases in between. CDR3 length: 16 residues. CDR3 protein: CASRSLGAENTGELFF. The DNA for the CDR3 is TGTGCCAGTCGCTCCCTTGGGGCAGAGAACACCGGGGAGCTGTTTTTT.

This clone was seen more than once but under ten times. The chain has TRBV5-4 and TRBJ1-2, with D possibly being TRBD1 (5 bases). CDR1 and CDR2 from the germline V gene are SGHNT and YYREEE (reference sequence). V lost 4 bases and J lost 3, with 16 bases in between. The CDR3 covers 15 residues. CDR3 sequence reads: CASSAGGTDHYGYTF. In DNA, the CDR3 is TGTGCCAGCAGCGCCGGAGGGACGGACCACTATGGCTACACCTTC. The full variable domain, with the rest looked up from reference TRBV5-4 and TRBJ1-2, is ETGVTQSPTHLIKTRGQQVTLRCSSQSGHNTVSWYQQALGQGPQFIFQYYREEENGRGNFPPRFSGLQFPNYSSELNVNALELDDSALYLCASSAGGTDHYGYTFGSGTRLTVV.

The rearrangement uses TRBV24-1 and TRBJ2-5, with D possibly matching TRBD1 (6 bases). The CDR3 spans 12 residues. Germline V gene sequence: CDR1 KGHDR, CDR2 SFDVKD. Trimming stripped 8 bases from V and 4 bases from J, with 10 bases between. CDR3 sequence: CATITGPETQYF. The CDR3, as DNA: TGTGCCACCATAACAGGGCCAGAGACCCAGTACTTC.

This clone has just one count. The V gene is TRBV6-2 or TRBV6-3, the J gene TRBJ1-5; D remains ambiguous. This CDR3 contains 17 residues. V was shortened by 1 base and J by 0 bases, with 13 bases between the two germline ends. CDR1 is MNHEY and CDR2 is SVGEGT in the germline V gene. The CDR3 coding sequence is TGTGCCAGCAGTTACTACTCCGGGGATGGTAGCAATCAGCCCCAGCATTTT. It yields the protein CASSYYSGDGSNQPQHF.

For the CDR3, the DNA is TGTGCCAGCAGCTTAAGGCCTTTTGGTGAAAAACTGTTTTTT. Amino acid sequence: CASSLRPFGEKLFF. V gene TRBV11-2 combines with J gene TRBJ1-4; D gene unclear. The V gene lost 2 bases and the J gene lost 7 bases, with 11 bases spanning the gap. The V gene's germline CDR1 is SGHAT and CDR2 FQNNGV. The CDR3 consists of 14 residues.

The chain carries TRBV24-1 and TRBJ2-5; D is undetermined. CDR1 is KGHDR, CDR2 SFDVKD, per germline. The CDR3 totals 13 residues. With 3 bases removed from V and 7 bases from J, the gap between germline ends came to 11 bases. CDR3 bases: TGTGCCACCAGTGATAGCACCTCAGGGACCCAGTACTTC. Amino acid sequence: CATSDSTSGTQYF.

The V and J genes are TRBV10-2 and TRBJ1-5; perhaps TRBD1 as D (5 bases). Looked up from germline, CDR1 is WSHSY and CDR2 is SAAADI. V shed 6 bases and J shed 1 base, with 10 bases lying between them. This CDR3 region has 14 residues. CDR3 region: CASRQGGSNQPQHF. DNA of the CDR3: TGCGCCAGCAGGCAGGGCGGAAGCAATCAGCCCCAGCATTTT.

This chain uses TRBV4-1 with TRBJ1-1; D perhaps matches TRBD1 (5 bases). The V end lost 3 bases, the J end lost 3 bases, and 14 bases lay between the germline ends. Germline V lookup: CDR1 MGHRA, CDR2 YSYEKL. The CDR3 runs to 15 residues. The CDR3 DNA reads TGCGCCAGCAGCCAGTCACAGGAATTCGACACTGAAGCTTTCTTT. Encoded protein: CASSQSQEFDTEAFF.

This rearrangement joins TRBV18 to TRBJ2-4; D unresolved. Germline V CDR1 and CDR2: KGHSH, LQKENI. The V gene lost 2 bases and the J gene lost 2 bases, with 16 bases spanning the gap. This CDR3 spans 17 amino acids. The CDR3 DNA follows: TGTGCCAGCTCACCATTTATTTCTAGTGCGTCCAAAAACATTCAGTACTTC. It specifies CASSPFISSASKNIQYF.

The chain recombines TRBV29-1 with TRBJ2-7, with 9 bases aligning to TRBD1. Germline V gene sequence: CDR1 SQVTM, CDR2 ANQGSEA. This CDR3 is 15 amino acids long. Trimming at V came to 2 bases and at J to 5 bases, leaving 10 bases not matched to a gene. The CDR3 coding sequence is TGCAGCGTTGAACCAACCGGGACAGGGTTGCACGAGCAGTACGTC. Amino acids: CSVEPTGTGLHEQYV.

The chain joins TRBV18 to TRBJ1-1; no reliable D call. Per germline, CDR1 KGHSH and CDR2 LQKENI. V was clipped by 3 bases and J by 1 base, with 15 bases between them. The CDR3 contains 16 residues. CDR3 nucleotides: TGTGCCAGCTCACCTTCCGGCACGCCGGGGAACACTGAAGCTTTCTTT. Its translation is CASSPSGTPGNTEAFF.

V usage is TRBV2 and J usage is TRBJ2-5, with TRBD2 identical over 7 bases. CDR1 SNHLY and CDR2 FYNNEI come from the germline V gene. V lost 4 bases, J lost 4 bases, and 6 bases stayed unmatched. The CDR3 sequence is 14 residues long. This chain's CDR3 is CASSVGGGAETQYF. CDR3 sequence (DNA): TGTGCCAGCAGTGTGGGGGGAGGGGCAGAGACCCAGTACTTC. The entire variable domain, with the rest obtained from reference TRBV2 and TRBJ2-5, is as follows: EPEVTQTPSHQVTQMGQEVILRCVPISNHLYFYWYRQILGQKVEFLVSFYNNEISEKSEIFDDQFSVERPDGSNFTLKIRSTKLEDSAMYFCASSVGGGAETQYFGPGTRLLVL.

The V call is TRBV7-2, the J call TRBJ2-1; no clear D. V lost 5 bases to trimming and J lost 7 bases, with 18 bases between them. Germline V gene lookup returns CDR1 SGHTA and CDR2 FQGNSA. The CDR3 length is 15 residues. The CDR3 DNA sequence: TGTGCCAGCAGCCCCCCTGAGCTACGTGGGAATGAGCAGTTCTTC. This encodes CASSPPELRGNEQFF. The complete variable domain, with remaining parts taken from reference TRBV7-2 and TRBJ2-1, reads GAGVSQSPSNKVTEKGKDVELRCDPISGHTALYWYRQSLGQGLEFLIYFQGNSAPDKSGLPSDRFSAERTGGSVSTLTIQRTQQEDSAVYLCASSPPELRGNEQFFGPGTRLTVL.

J is TRBJ1-3 and V is TRBV6-5; D possibly corresponds to TRBD1 (5 bases). Germline values: CDR1 MNHEY, CDR2 SVGAGI. V dropped 2 bases and J dropped 2 bases, with 13 bases sitting between them. The CDR3 has 16 residues. CDR3 amino acids: CASSYDSQGPGNTIYF. The DNA of the CDR3 is TGTGCCAGCAGTTACGATTCCCAGGGACCTGGAAACACCATATATTTT.

The V call is TRBV7-2, the J call TRBJ2-1, with TRBD2 identical over 10 bases. Germline CDR1 is SGHTA and CDR2 is FQGNSA. Trimming at V came to 1 base and at J to 5 bases, leaving 14 bases not matched to a gene. This CDR3 has 19 residues. Here the CDR3 reads CASSLEWFASGGRHNEQFF. The CDR3 region has the DNA TGTGCCAGCAGCTTAGAATGGTTTGCTAGCGGGGGACGCCACAATGAGCAGTTCTTC.

This chain links TRBV3-1 (or the pseudogene TRBV3-2) with TRBJ1-1, with D possibly being TRBD1 (5 bases). This CDR3 has 14 amino acids. Germline V gene lookup returns CDR1 LGHDT and CDR2 YNNKEL (reference sequence). Trimming left V 1 base short and J 0 bases short, with 6 bases between. CDR3 residues: CASSQGTLNTEAFF. The DNA for the CDR3 is TGTGCCAGCAGCCAAGGGACACTGAACACTGAAGCTTTCTTT.

The rearrangement uses TRBV9 and TRBJ1-3; 9 nucleotides align to TRBD1. The germline V gene encodes CDR1 SGDLS and CDR2 YYNGEE. V shed 3 bases and J 4 bases; nucleotides not matched to a gene: 2. CDR3 length: 14 residues. The CDR3 reads CASSAQGAGNTIYF. The CDR3 DNA sequence: TGTGCCAGCAGCGCACAGGGGGCCGGAAACACCATATATTTT.